This TCR beta chain was recovered during a study of T cell repertoires in cytomegalovirus infection. Study context: Recently identified HLA-C-restricted CMV epitopes were among the peptides used. It can be stated that public TCR beta signatures indicated CMV infection as well as a matching HLA type. General observations from the study: Totalled public TCR beta family frequency picked out people who carried CMV plus the relevant HLA. Dominating the ex vivo response were TCR beta clonotypes that were CMV-specific and HLA-C-restricted.

In TCRdb, the reads were re-called with MiXCR into one record per CDR3 protein. Counted here are a few hundred thousand distinct CDR3 sequences, roughly 36% occurring once; the ten biggest clones make up approximately 15%. This clonotype was seen ten or more times. What it binds is not known. The CDR3 totals 15 residues. Trimming removed 0 bases from V and 1 base from J, with 8 bases in between. Germline-derived CDR1 and CDR2 are SGHTA and FQGNSA. This chain uses TRBV7-2 with TRBJ2-3, with D unresolved. Source: cultured PBMCs, taken from culture after CMV antigen stimulation. The sequence derives from a human donor in good health (CMV status not recorded). Some clones in this sample may be carry-over from other donors' samples. The CDR3 coding sequence is TGTGCCAGCAGCTTAGCAGTCTCGGGCACAGATACGCAGTATTTT. This gives the protein CASSLAVSGTDTQYF.